This entry lists 30 T cell receptor beta chains sequenced from one sample in a study of cytomegalovirus exposure and HLA in healthy donors. In the PCR, 60 Vbeta and 13 Jbeta primers were used. Clones were read by immunoSEQ multiplex PCR, and TCRdb kept only the in-frame ones, dropping some. The repertoire has roughly 100,000 clones, around 82% of them found once; the top ten carry around a tenth. Sequenced input: PBMCs. These receptors were collected from a woman younger than 30 in good health and CMV-seropositive.

This clone was seen only once. This chain connects TRBV29-1 to TRBJ1-2; D remains ambiguous. Germline loops: CDR1 SQVTM, CDR2 ANQGSEA. CDR3 length equals 12 residues. V gave up 7 bases and J gave up 0 bases, with 9 bases separating them. Here the CDR3 reads CSGLIANYGYTF. DNA of the CDR3: TGCAGCGGCTTAATAGCTAACTATGGCTACACCTTC.

The chain combines TRBV10-3 with TRBJ1-1, with TRBD1 as a possible D gene (5 bases). Germline CDR1 is ENHRY and CDR2 is SYGVKD. The CDR3 loop spans 13 amino acids. V lost 5 bases and J 4 bases, leaving 11 bases between the germline ends. This CDR3 is CAISSTGSTEAFF. The DNA for the CDR3 is TGTGCCATCAGTTCTACAGGATCCACTGAAGCTTTCTTT.

The genes are TRBV29-1 and TRBJ1-1; perhaps TRBD1 as D (5 bases). V gave up 3 bases and J gave up 5 bases, with 19 bases separating them. The CDR3 length is 15 residues. Germline V lookup: CDR1 SQVTM, CDR2 ANQGSEA. The chain's CDR3 is CSVEWEDTRGTEAFF. In DNA form, the CDR3 reads TGCAGCGTTGAGTGGGAGGACACGAGGGGTACTGAAGCTTTCTTT.

The table lists this clone with a count of one. J is TRBJ1-2 and V is TRBV4-1; TRBD1 agrees at 10 bases. The CDR3 length is 17 residues. CDR1 MGHRA and CDR2 YSYEKL come from the germline V gene. J gave up 8 bases and V 0 bases, and 12 bases lay outside the gene matches. The CDR3 spells CASSQDRSRGTGVGYTF. CDR3 nucleotides: TGCGCCAGCAGCCAAGATCGAAGTCGGGGGACAGGGGTCGGCTACACCTTC.

The CDR3, as DNA: TGTGCCAGCAGCTCTAGCGGGAGGGCCTACGAGCAGTACTTC. This codes for CASSSSGRAYEQYF. The rearrangement uses TRBV7-3 and TRBJ2-7; 12 bases match TRBD2. This CDR3 region has 14 residues. Germline V gene data show CDR1 as SGHTA and CDR2 as FQGTGA. Germline trimming cut 4 bases from V and 2 bases from J; bases unmatched to any gene: 0. Complete variable domain (other parts from reference TRBV7-3 and TRBJ2-7): GAGVSQTPSNKVTEKGKYVELRCDPISGHTALYWYRQSLGQGPEFLIYFQGTGAADDSGLPNDRFFAVRPEGSVSTLKIQRTERGDSAVYLCASSSSGRAYEQYFGPGTRLTVT.

The chain combines TRBV6-5 with TRBJ1-1, with D unclear. V shed 5 bases and J shed 2 bases, with 9 bases lying between them. The CDR3 covers 13 residues. Germline CDR1 MNHEY, CDR2 SVGAGI. The CDR3 spells CASSHPGNTEAFF. The CDR3 DNA sequence: TGTGCCAGCAGTCATCCGGGAAACACTGAAGCTTTCTTT.

The chain employs TRBV7-9 and TRBJ2-2; 12 bases fit TRBD2. This CDR3 has 17 residues. The junction had 5 bases not matched to a gene; V was cut back by 5 bases and J by 1 base. The germline V gene has CDR1 SEHNR and CDR2 FQNEAQ (reference sequence). The CDR3: CASSPRTSGMNTGELFF. The CDR3 bases are TGTGCCAGCAGCCCCCGGACTAGCGGGATGAACACCGGGGAGCTGTTTTTT.

This sequence joins TRBV19 and TRBJ2-7; 7 positions agree with TRBD1. This CDR3 region has 17 residues. With V trimmed by 3 bases and J by 2 bases, 13 bases remained unmatched. Germline lookup yields CDR1 LNHDA and CDR2 SQIVND (reference sequence). The CDR3, as DNA: TGTGCCAGTAGTATTCAAGTCATTCCGGGACAGACCTACGAGCAGTACTTC. Protein: CASSIQVIPGQTYEQYF. Supplemented by reference TRBV19 and TRBJ2-7, the full variable domain reads DGGITQSPKYLFRKEGQNVTLSCEQNLNHDAMYWYRQDPGQGLRLIYYSQIVNDFQKGDIAEGYSVSREKKESFPLTVTSAQKNPTAFYLCASSIQVIPGQTYEQYFGPGTRLTVT.

In DNA, the CDR3 is TGTGCCAGCGGCGAACAGGGAGGGTATAGCAATCAGCCCCAGCATTTT. Encoded protein: CASGEQGGYSNQPQHF. V usage is TRBV28 and J usage is TRBJ1-5; a possible D gene is TRBD1 (6 bases). Looked up from germline, CDR1 is MDHEN and CDR2 is SYDVKM. This CDR3 has 16 amino acids. V was clipped by 8 bases and J by 0 bases, with 17 bases between them.

V and J are TRBV27 and TRBJ1-1; D uncertain. V lost 6 bases and J lost 0, with 11 bases in between. The CDR3 sequence is 14 residues long. CDR1 is MNHEY and CDR2 is SMNVEV in the germline V gene (reference sequence). CDR3 nucleotides: TGTGCCAGCAGCCCGACAACTTTGAACACTGAAGCTTTCTTT. Protein: CASSPTTLNTEAFF.

The chain couples TRBV7-9 to TRBJ1-2; unclear D gene. Germline V gene lookup returns CDR1 SEHNR and CDR2 FQNEAQ (reference sequence). This CDR3 contains 12 residues. The V end lost 1 base, the J end lost 4 bases, and 4 bases lay between the germline ends. CDR3 region: CASSLEAYGYTF. CDR3 DNA sequence: TGTGCCAGCAGCTTAGAAGCCTATGGCTACACCTTC.

V usage is TRBV4-2 and J usage is TRBJ2-5; TRBD2 might be the D (7 bases). Germline CDR1 is LGHNA and CDR2 is YNFKEQ. This CDR3 contains 15 residues. The ends were cut back, 3 bases at V and 4 bases at J, with 15 bases in the middle. CDR3 sequence: CASSHWGGAGETQYF. The CDR3 bases are TGTGCCAGCAGCCACTGGGGGGGGGCAGGAGAGACCCAGTACTTC.

On this clone: One junction end does not reproduce the germline sequence, and a read error may be involved. The chain joins TRBV28 to TRBJ1-3; D not certain. From germline, CDR1 is MDHEN and CDR2 SYDVKM. The CDR3 consists of 14 residues. CDR3 residues: CASRELGSGNTIYF. The CDR3 bases are TGTGCCAGCAGAGAGCTAGGTTCTGGGAACACCATATATTTT.

DNA for the CDR3: TGTGCCAGTAGTATAGGGGCAGGCCGCACAGATACGCAGTATTTT. Its protein is CASSIGAGRTDTQYF. The genes are TRBV19 and TRBJ2-3; D is unresolved. The CDR3 contains 15 residues. With 1 base removed from V and 1 base from J, the gap between germline ends came to 9 bases. Per the germline V gene, CDR1 is LNHDA and CDR2 is SQIVND (reference sequence).

In nucleotides, the CDR3 is TGTGCCAGCAGTAGCGGAATCACAGATACGCAGTATTTT. Protein: CASSSGITDTQYF. The genes are TRBV11-2 and TRBJ2-3, with D possibly TRBD2 on 6 matching bases. The CDR3 totals 13 residues. CDR1 and CDR2 (germline): SGHAT, FQNNGV. The ends were cut back, 6 bases at V and 2 bases at J, with 9 bases in the middle.

The V and J genes are TRBV12-5 and TRBJ1-4; 7 nucleotides align to TRBD1. Germline CDR1 and CDR2: LGHNT and FRNRAP. V lost 2 bases and J lost 3; bases outside the gene matches: 3. This CDR3 region has 15 residues. The CDR3 coding sequence is TGTGCTAGTGGTTTGTTCACAGGGGCTAATGAAAAACTGTTTTTT. This translates into CASGLFTGANEKLFF.

Details on this clone: Additional DNA sequences in this sample encode the identical CDR3. The V gene is TRBV4-2, the J gene TRBJ2-2, with D possibly being TRBD1 (6 bases). CDR3 size: 15 residues. V gave up 3 bases and J gave up 1 base, with 9 bases separating them. The germline CDR1 and CDR2 sequences are LGHNA and YNFKEQ. CDR3 in amino acids: CASSHPGQNTGELFF. CDR3 bases: TGTGCCAGCAGCCACCCGGGACAGAACACCGGGGAGCTGTTTTTT.

This chain connects TRBV5-4 to TRBJ2-7, with 10 bases aligning to TRBD2. The CDR3 contains 15 residues. Germline lookup yields CDR1 SGHNT and CDR2 YYREEE (reference sequence). V was clipped by 3 bases and J by 5 bases; unmatched bases: 8. This CDR3 reads CASSSPSGSSHEQYF. The CDR3, as DNA: TGTGCCAGCAGCTCCCCTAGCGGGAGTTCCCACGAGCAGTACTTC.

V and J are TRBV5-4 and TRBJ2-3; TRBD2 aligns across 9 bases. This CDR3 spans 15 amino acids. J was trimmed by 4 bases and V by 4 bases; bases with no gene match: 7. Per the germline V gene, CDR1 is SGHNT and CDR2 is YYREEE (reference sequence). The CDR3 here is CASSGGREGSDTQYF. CDR3 nucleotide sequence: TGTGCCAGCAGCGGGGGGCGGGAGGGGTCAGATACGCAGTATTTT.

The rearrangement joins TRBV18 to TRBJ1-4, with D perhaps matching TRBD1 (5 bases). This CDR3 is 13 amino acids long. Germline V gives CDR1 KGHSH, CDR2 LQKENI. V was trimmed by 6 bases and J by 8 bases, leaving 13 bases between them. DNA for the CDR3: TGTGCCAGCTCTCCAGGGCGTGTGGAAAAACTGTTTTTT. This gives the protein CASSPGRVEKLFF.

The rearrangement uses TRBV5-1 and TRBJ1-2; 9 bases map to TRBD1. The CDR3 totals 19 residues. Germline trimming cut 0 bases from V and 7 bases from J; bases unmatched to any gene: 19. CDR1 SGHRS and CDR2 YFSETQ come from the germline V gene. CDR3 sequence: CASSLGPPGQGIASSGYTF. The DNA of the CDR3 is TGCGCCAGCAGCTTGGGCCCTCCGGGACAGGGTATTGCATCGAGTGGCTACACCTTC.

The chain combines TRBV11-2 with TRBJ2-7; 11 nucleotides match TRBD2. The J segment lost 4 bases and the V segment lost 4 bases, leaving 3 bases of the junction unmatched. Germline CDR1 is SGHAT and CDR2 is FQNNGV. This CDR3 is 14 amino acids long. The CDR3: CASSSLAGGYEQYF. CDR3 DNA sequence: TGTGCCAGCAGCTCTCTAGCGGGGGGTTACGAGCAGTACTTC.

The rearrangement links TRBV5-4 to TRBJ1-5; D remains unclear. The CDR3 has 14 amino acids. Trimming cost V 0 bases and J 3 bases, with 7 bases left between them. Germline V gives CDR1 SGHNT, CDR2 YYREEE (reference sequence). Here the CDR3 DNA reads TGTGCCAGCAGCTTGGCCGGTCCCAATCAGCCCCAGCATTTT. Its protein is CASSLAGPNQPQHF.

The rearrangement links TRBV11-2 to TRBJ1-2; D possibly corresponds to TRBD1 (6 bases). V dropped 1 base and J dropped 4 bases, with 13 bases sitting between them. This CDR3 comprises 15 residues. Germline CDR1 is SGHAT and CDR2 is FQNNGV. CDR3 sequence (DNA): TGTGCCAGCAGCTTAGGCGGGGGCGGTCTCTATGGCTACACCTTC. Translating it yields CASSLGGGGLYGYTF.

This rearrangement joins TRBV19 to TRBJ1-5; TRBD1 is a possible D gene (6 bases). V dropped 7 bases and J dropped 1 base, with 17 bases sitting between them. The CDR3 length is 16 residues. CDR1 is LNHDA, CDR2 SQIVND, per germline (reference sequence). The CDR3 coding sequence is TGTGCCAGTAAGGGGAGGGGGTTGGTGAGCAATCAGCCCCAGCATTTT. This gives the protein CASKGRGLVSNQPQHF.

This chain uses TRBV9 with TRBJ2-3; D gene uncertain. The CDR3 length is 15 residues. Germline V gene data show CDR1 as SGDLS and CDR2 as YYNGEE. V lost 4 bases, J lost 9 bases, and 21 bases lay in between. The CDR3 spells CASSLTEAASQTQYF. The CDR3 DNA sequence: TGTGCCAGCAGCCTCACCGAGGCGGCGAGTCAGACGCAGTATTTT.

The chain couples TRBV27 to TRBJ1-2; TRBD1 matches at 7 bases. From germline, CDR1 is MNHEY and CDR2 SMNVEV (reference sequence). V lost 5 bases to trimming and J lost 3 bases; unmatched junction nucleotides: 3. There are 13 residues in the CDR3. The DNA of the CDR3 is TGTGCCAGCAGTGGGACAGATTACTATGGCTACACCTTC. It translates to CASSGTDYYGYTF.

The V call is TRBV6-6, the J call TRBJ2-7; 8 bases line up with TRBD2. Trimming removed 2 bases from V and 5 bases from J; junction bases left unmatched: 11. The V gene's germline CDR1 is MNHNY and CDR2 SVGAGI (reference sequence). The CDR3 has 16 amino acids. CDR3 in DNA: TGTGCCAGCAGTTACGCCCAGCGGGGGACTGGGGACGAGCAGTACTTC. Encoded protein: CASSYAQRGTGDEQYF.

This chain connects TRBV28 to TRBJ2-5; unclear D gene. Trimming left V 7 bases short and J 5 bases short, with 20 bases between. Germline V lookup: CDR1 MDHEN, CDR2 SYDVKM. The CDR3 contains 15 residues. CDR3 DNA: TGTGCCAGCATTTCTATTATGCCCTCGGGTGAGACCCAGTACTTC. Translating gives CASISIMPSGETQYF.

This clone was observed a handful of times. The chain uses TRBV9 and TRBJ2-7, with D maybe TRBD1 (6 bases). CDR1 SGDLS and CDR2 YYNGEE come from the germline V gene. V lost 4 bases, J lost 0 bases, and 14 bases lay in between. The length of the CDR3 is 15 residues. In nucleotides, the CDR3 is TGTGCCAGCAGCCCACACAGGGTCAGCTCCTACGAGCAGTACTTC. As protein: CASSPHRVSSYEQYF.